Presented here are 12 T cell receptor beta chains from one specimen sequenced in a study of T cells in Graves' hyperthyroidism and ophthalmopathy. TCR beta CDR3 region amplification was performed from RNA transcripts. HTBI primers drove first-round RT-PCR of the TCR CDR3. TCRdb reprocessed the multiplex PCR reads via MiXCR and lists one record per CDR3 protein. The sample consists of more than 500,000 distinct CDR3 sequences, 15% to 20% of them appearing once. Sequencing was performed on blood. These receptors originate from a woman aged 25 to 39 with Graves' hyperthyroidism.

This sequence joins TRBV18 and TRBJ2-7; D is unclear. CDR1 is KGHSH, CDR2 LQKENI, per germline. The CDR3 totals 14 residues. V shed 3 bases and J shed 0 bases, with 9 bases lying between them. The CDR3 DNA is TGTGCCAGCTCACCCCCTCTTTCCTCCTACGAGCAGTACTTC. Translation gives CASSPPLSSYEQYF.

Many counts were recorded for this clonotype. The J gene is TRBJ2-1, the V gene TRBV30; 10 bases map to TRBD2. Germline values: CDR1 GTSNPN, CDR2 SVGIG (reference sequence). The CDR3 is 15 amino acids. The ends lost 5 bases at V and 5 bases at J; junction bases unmatched: 9. The CDR3 bases are TGTGCCTGGGCTGGTGAGCGGGAGGGCCACAATGAGCAGTTCTTC. Translation: CAWAGEREGHNEQFF. Complete variable domain (other parts from reference TRBV30 and TRBJ2-1): SQTIHQWPATLVQPVGSPLSLECTVEGTSNPNLYWYRQAAGRGLQLLFYSVGIGQISSEVPQNLSASRPQDRQFILSSKKLLLSDSGFYLCAWAGEREGHNEQFFGPGTRLTVL.

The chain carries TRBV7-9 and TRBJ2-5, with a possible D match to TRBD1 (5 bases). Deletions cut 4 bases from V and 4 bases from J, with 19 bases between. Germline V gene data show CDR1 as SEHNR and CDR2 as FQNEAQ (reference sequence). CDR3 length: 16 amino acids. In nucleotides, the CDR3 is TGTGCCAGCAGCTATGCCACAGGCTTCTACCTAGAGACCCAGTACTTC. It codes for CASSYATGFYLETQYF. Full variable domain (remainder filled in from reference TRBV7-9 and TRBJ2-5): DTGVSQNPRHKITKRGQNVTFRCDPISEHNRLYWYRQTLGQGPEFLTYFQNEAQLEKSRLLSDRFSAERPKGSFSTLEIQRTEQGDSAMYLCASSYATGFYLETQYFGPGTRLLVL.

This clonotype was seen a few times. The CDR3 loop reads CASSPIEGRSYNEQFF. Written as DNA, the CDR3 is TGCGCCAGCAGCCCCATCGAAGGCCGCTCCTACAATGAGCAGTTCTTC. The chain is built from TRBV5-1 and TRBJ2-1; no firm D call. CDR1 is SGHRS, CDR2 YFSETQ, per germline. This CDR3 comprises 16 residues. V shed 4 bases and J shed 0 bases, with 14 bases lying between them.

The rearrangement joins TRBV4-1 to TRBJ2-3, with 9 bases fitting TRBD1. Germline V gives CDR1 MGHRA, CDR2 YSYEKL. The V gene end was trimmed by 3 bases and the J gene end by 1 base; junction bases not matched to a gene: 11. The CDR3 has 18 residues. The CDR3 loop reads CASSQRDRVVGGTDTQYF. CDR3 nucleotides: TGCGCCAGCAGCCAGAGGGACAGGGTGGTTGGCGGCACAGATACGCAGTATTTT.

This clonotype was picked up a small number of times. The chain employs TRBV7-2 and TRBJ2-1; D remains unclear. V shed 1 base and J shed 5 bases, with 12 bases lying between them. This CDR3 has 15 amino acids. Germline CDR1 reads SGHTA; CDR2 reads FQGNSA. CDR3 amino acids: CASSLDWLTHNEQFF. The CDR3 nucleotides are TGTGCCAGCAGCTTAGATTGGCTGACGCACAATGAGCAGTTCTTC.

A few counts support this clonotype. An end of the junction differs from the germline gene, which may be a read error. The chain joins TRBV12-3 or TRBV12-4 to TRBJ2-2; 8 positions agree with TRBD1. This CDR3 spans 15 amino acids. The CDR3 DNA follows: TGTGCCAGCAGTTCCCGGGACAGGAACGCCGGGGAGCTGTTTTTT. It codes for CASSSRDRNAGELFF.

In its sample, this clonotype was seen many times. The rearrangement uses TRBV28 and TRBJ1-3, with D possibly TRBD1 on 6 matching bases. Trimming removed 8 bases at V and 4 bases at J, with 15 bases between. This CDR3 has 14 residues. CDR1 is MDHEN, CDR2 SYDVKM, per germline. The chain's CDR3 is CASRLPGVGNTIYF. The CDR3 DNA reads TGTGCCAGCCGGCTCCCAGGGGTCGGAAACACCATATATTTT. The full variable domain, its missing parts supplied by reference TRBV28 and TRBJ1-3, is DVKVTQSSRYLVKRTGEKVFLECVQDMDHENMFWYRQDPGLGLRLIYFSYDVKMKEKGDIPEGYSVSREKKERFSLILESASTNQTSMYLCASRLPGVGNTIYFGEGSWLTVV.

This clonotype was counted between two and nine times. The J gene is TRBJ2-7, the V gene TRBV5-6; TRBD2 is a possible D gene (5 bases). The V gene lost 3 bases and the J gene lost 2 bases, with 12 bases spanning the gap. Germline CDR1 reads SGHDT; CDR2 reads YYEEEE. CDR3 length equals 14 residues. The CDR3 spells CASSYTSPAYEQYF. The CDR3 DNA sequence: TGTGCCAGCAGCTATACTAGTCCCGCCTACGAGCAGTACTTC.

This clonotype was counted only a few times. This may arise from a read error, as a much more abundant clone is one base away. The chain links TRBV7-3 to TRBJ2-3; 14 bases line up with TRBD2. The germline CDR1 and CDR2 sequences are SGHTA and FQGTGA. The CDR3 sequence is 17 residues long. CDR3 protein: CASSRPGLAGVTDAQYF. The CDR3 coding sequence is TGTGCCAGCAGCCGCCCGGGACTAGCGGGAGTCACAGATGCGCAGTATTTT.

There are many counts of this clonotype. The chain uses TRBV5-1 and TRBJ1-1, with 8 bases that match TRBD1. V lost 6 bases and J lost 3; bases outside the gene matches: 10. CDR1 SGHRS and CDR2 YFSETQ come from the germline V gene. The CDR3 length is 15 residues. CDR3 region: CASTPGQGIYTEAFF. The CDR3 bases are TGCGCCAGCACGCCTGGACAGGGAATATACACTGAAGCTTTCTTT.

This clonotype has just a few counts. The gene calls are TRBV6-1 and TRBJ1-2; the match to TRBD1 covers 7 bases. This CDR3 comprises 15 residues. V trimming: 2 bases; J trimming: 0 bases; junction bases outside the gene matches: 3. Germline V CDR1 and CDR2: MNHNS, SASEGT. The CDR3 reads CASSEWTGANYGYTF. CDR3 bases: TGTGCCAGCAGTGAATGGACAGGAGCTAACTATGGCTACACCTTC.